Listed here is a single TCR beta chain. An end of the junction differs from the germline gene, which may be a read error. This table comes from immunoSEQ multiplex PCR, and its TCRdb copy is limited to in-frame clones, with some not included. The table has around 280,000 clones, about 83% seen once. This specimen comes from a study of blood T cell repertoires in COVID-19. Germline V gives CDR1 SSHAT, CDR2 FNYEAQ (reference sequence). This CDR3 has 15 amino acids. Sequencing used PBMCs or T cells enriched from blood (not recorded which). This clonotype originated in a woman aged 35 to 49 who had recovered from COVID-19. V usage is TRBV7-7 and J usage is TRBJ2-7; TRBD1 matches at 8 bases. In nucleotides, the CDR3 is TGTGCTAGCAGCTCTGGGCAGGGGGCGTCCTACGAGCAGTACTTC. It encodes CASSSGQGASYEQYF.